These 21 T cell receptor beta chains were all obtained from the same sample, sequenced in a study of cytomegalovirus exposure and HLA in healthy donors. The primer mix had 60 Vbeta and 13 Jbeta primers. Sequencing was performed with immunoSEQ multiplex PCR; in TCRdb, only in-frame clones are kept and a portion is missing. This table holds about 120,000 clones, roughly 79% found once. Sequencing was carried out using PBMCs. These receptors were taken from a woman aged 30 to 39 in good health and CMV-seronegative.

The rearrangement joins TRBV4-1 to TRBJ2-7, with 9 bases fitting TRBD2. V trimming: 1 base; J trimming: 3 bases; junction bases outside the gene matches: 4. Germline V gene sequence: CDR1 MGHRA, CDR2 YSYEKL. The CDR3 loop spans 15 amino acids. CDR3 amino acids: CASSQGLAGIYEQYF. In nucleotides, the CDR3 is TGCGCCAGCAGCCAAGGGCTAGCGGGAATCTACGAGCAGTACTTC.

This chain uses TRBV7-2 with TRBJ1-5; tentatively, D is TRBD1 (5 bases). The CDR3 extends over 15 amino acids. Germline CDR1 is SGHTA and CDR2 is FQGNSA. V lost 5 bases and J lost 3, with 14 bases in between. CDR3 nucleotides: TGTGCCAGCAGCAGAGACAGAGGAGTCAATCAGCCCCAGCATTTT. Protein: CASSRDRGVNQPQHF.

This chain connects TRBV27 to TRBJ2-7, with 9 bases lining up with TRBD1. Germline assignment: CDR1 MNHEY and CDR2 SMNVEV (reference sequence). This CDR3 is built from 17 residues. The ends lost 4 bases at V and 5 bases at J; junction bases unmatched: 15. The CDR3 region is CASSYDAYGTGINEQYF. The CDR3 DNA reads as TGTGCCAGCAGTTACGACGCATACGGGACAGGGATCAACGAGCAGTACTTC.

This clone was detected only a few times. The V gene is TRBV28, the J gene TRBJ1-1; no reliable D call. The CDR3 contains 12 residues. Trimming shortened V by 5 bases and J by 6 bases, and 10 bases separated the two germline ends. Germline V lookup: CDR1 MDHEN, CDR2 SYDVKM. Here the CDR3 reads CASSPPRAEAFF. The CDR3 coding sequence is TGTGCCAGCAGTCCCCCCCGGGCTGAAGCTTTCTTT.

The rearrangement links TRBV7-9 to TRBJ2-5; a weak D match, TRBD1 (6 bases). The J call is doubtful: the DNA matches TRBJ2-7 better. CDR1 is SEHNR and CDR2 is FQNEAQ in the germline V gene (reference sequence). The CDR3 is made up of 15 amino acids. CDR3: CASSPPLGATYEQYF. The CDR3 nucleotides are TGTGCCAGCAGCCCGCCTTTGGGGGCAACCTACGAGCAGTACTTC.

The CDR3: CASSLPGQETQYF. In nucleotides, the CDR3 is TGTGCCAGCAGCTTGCCAGGGCAAGAGACCCAGTACTTC. The rearrangement links TRBV5-6 to TRBJ2-5, with D tentatively TRBD1 (5 bases). This CDR3 has 13 residues. The V end lost 1 base, the J end lost 2 bases, and 6 bases lay between the germline ends. The V gene's germline CDR1 is SGHDT and CDR2 YYEEEE. The full variable domain, in which reference TRBV5-6 and TRBJ2-5 provide the parts outside the CDR3, is DAGVTQSPTHLIKTRGQQVTLRCSPKSGHDTVSWYQQALGQGPQFIFQYYEEEERQRGNFPDRFSGHQFPNYSSELNVNALLLGDSALYLCASSLPGQETQYFGPGTRLLVL.

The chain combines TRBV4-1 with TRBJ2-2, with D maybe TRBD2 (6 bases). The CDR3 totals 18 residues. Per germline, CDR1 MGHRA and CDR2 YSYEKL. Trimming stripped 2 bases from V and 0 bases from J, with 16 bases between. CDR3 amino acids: CASSQLGTAESNTGELFF. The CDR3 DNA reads TGCGCCAGCAGCCAACTTGGGACTGCCGAGTCGAACACCGGGGAGCTGTTTTTT.

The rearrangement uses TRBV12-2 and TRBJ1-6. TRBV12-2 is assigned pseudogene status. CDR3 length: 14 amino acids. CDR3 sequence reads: CASRPLCRGSPLHF. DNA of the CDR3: TGTGCAAGTCGCCCCCTTTGCCGGGGTTCACCCCTCCACTTT.

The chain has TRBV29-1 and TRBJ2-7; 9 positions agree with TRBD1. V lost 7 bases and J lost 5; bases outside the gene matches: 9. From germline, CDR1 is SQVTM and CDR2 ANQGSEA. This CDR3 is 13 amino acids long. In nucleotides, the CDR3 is TGCAGCGCCTCTACAGGGGGCGTCAACGAGCAGTACTTC. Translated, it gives CSASTGGVNEQYF.

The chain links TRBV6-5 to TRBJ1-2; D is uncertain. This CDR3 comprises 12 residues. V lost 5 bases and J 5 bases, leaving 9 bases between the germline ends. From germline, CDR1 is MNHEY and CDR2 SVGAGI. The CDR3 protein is CASSPELYGYTF. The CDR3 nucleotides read TGTGCCAGCAGTCCTGAGTTATATGGCTACACCTTC.

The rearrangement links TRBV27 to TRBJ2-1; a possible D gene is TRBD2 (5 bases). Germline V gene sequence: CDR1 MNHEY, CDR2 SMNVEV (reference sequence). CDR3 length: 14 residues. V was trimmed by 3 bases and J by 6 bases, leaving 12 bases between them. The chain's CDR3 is CASSLLASPNEQFF. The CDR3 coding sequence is TGTGCCAGCAGTTTGCTAGCCAGTCCCAATGAGCAGTTCTTC.

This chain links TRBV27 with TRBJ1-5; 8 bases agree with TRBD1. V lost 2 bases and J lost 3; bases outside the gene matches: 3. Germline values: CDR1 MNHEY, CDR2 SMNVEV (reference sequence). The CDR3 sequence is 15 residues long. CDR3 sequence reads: CASSLTGGPNQPQHF. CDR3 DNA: TGTGCCAGCAGTTTAACAGGGGGTCCCAATCAGCCCCAGCATTTT.

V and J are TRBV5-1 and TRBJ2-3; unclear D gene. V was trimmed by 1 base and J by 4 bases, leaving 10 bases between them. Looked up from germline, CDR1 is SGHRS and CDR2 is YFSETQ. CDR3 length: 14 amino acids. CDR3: CASSLRFEADTQYF. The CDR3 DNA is TGCGCCAGCAGCTTGCGGTTTGAAGCAGATACGCAGTATTTT.

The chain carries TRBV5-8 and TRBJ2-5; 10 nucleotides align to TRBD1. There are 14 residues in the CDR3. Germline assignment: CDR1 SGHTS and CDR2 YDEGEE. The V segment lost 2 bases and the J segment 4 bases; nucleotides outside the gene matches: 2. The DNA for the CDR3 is TGTGCCAGCAGCTTCGGACAGGGGGGAGAGACCCAGTACTTC. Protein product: CASSFGQGGETQYF.

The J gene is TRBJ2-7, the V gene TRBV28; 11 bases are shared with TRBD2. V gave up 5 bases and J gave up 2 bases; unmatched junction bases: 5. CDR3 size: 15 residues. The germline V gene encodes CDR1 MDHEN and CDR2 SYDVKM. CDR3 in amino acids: CASSRTSGLTYEQYF. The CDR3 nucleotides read TGTGCCAGCAGTCGGACTAGCGGGCTCACCTACGAGCAGTACTTC.

Here the CDR3 reads CASSWTGSSGANVLTF. The CDR3 DNA reads TGTGCCAGCAGCTGGACAGGCAGCTCTGGGGCCAACGTCCTGACTTTC. The chain couples TRBV2 to TRBJ2-6, with 7 bases fitting TRBD1. V shed 6 bases, J shed 0 bases, and the junction held 5 bases outside the gene matches. Germline values: CDR1 SNHLY, CDR2 FYNNEI. This CDR3 contains 16 residues.

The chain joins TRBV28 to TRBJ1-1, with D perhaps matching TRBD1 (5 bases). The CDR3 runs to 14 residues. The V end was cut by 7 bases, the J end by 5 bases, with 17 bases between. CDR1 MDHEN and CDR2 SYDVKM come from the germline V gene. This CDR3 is CASKPPGVITEAFF. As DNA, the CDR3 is TGTGCCAGCAAACCCCCGGGGGTAATAACTGAAGCTTTCTTT.

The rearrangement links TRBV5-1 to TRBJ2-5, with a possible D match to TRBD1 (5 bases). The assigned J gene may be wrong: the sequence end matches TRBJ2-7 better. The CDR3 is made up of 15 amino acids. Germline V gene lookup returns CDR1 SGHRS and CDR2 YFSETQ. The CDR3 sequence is CASSLAPDKSSEQYF. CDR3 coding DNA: TGCGCCAGCAGCTTGGCCCCGGACAAATCGAGCGAGCAGTACTTC.

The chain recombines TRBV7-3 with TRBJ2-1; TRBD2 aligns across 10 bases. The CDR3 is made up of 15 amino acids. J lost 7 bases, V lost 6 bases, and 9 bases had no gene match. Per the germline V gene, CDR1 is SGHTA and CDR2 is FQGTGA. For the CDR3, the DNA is TGTGCCAGCAGTCTTCTAGCGGGAGTGTTAAATGAGCAGTTCTTC. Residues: CASSLLAGVLNEQFF.

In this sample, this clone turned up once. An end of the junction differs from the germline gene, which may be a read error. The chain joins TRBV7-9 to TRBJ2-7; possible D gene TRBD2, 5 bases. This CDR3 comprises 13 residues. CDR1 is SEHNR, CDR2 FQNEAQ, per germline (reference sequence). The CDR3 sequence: CSSQPGLGYEQYF. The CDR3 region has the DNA TGTTCCAGCCAACCCGGACTGGGTTACGAGCAGTACTTC.

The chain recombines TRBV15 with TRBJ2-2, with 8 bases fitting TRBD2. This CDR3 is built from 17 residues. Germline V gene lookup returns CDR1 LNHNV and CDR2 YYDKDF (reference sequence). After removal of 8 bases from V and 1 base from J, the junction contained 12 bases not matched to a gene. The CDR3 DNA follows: TGTGCCACCGCTACCTCGGGACTAGAACAGAACACCGGGGAGCTGTTTTTT. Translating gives CATATSGLEQNTGELFF. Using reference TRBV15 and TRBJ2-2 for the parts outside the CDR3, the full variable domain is DAMVIQNPRYQVTQFGKPVTLSCSQTLNHNVMYWYQQKSSQAPKLLFHYYDKDFNNEADTPDNFQSRRPNTSFCFLDIRSPGLGDTAMYLCATATSGLEQNTGELFFGEGSRLTVL.